What follows are 25 T cell receptor beta chains derived from one specimen sequenced in a study of shared clonotypes between healthy human individuals. Using immunoSEQ multiplex PCR, the repertoire was profiled, and TCRdb retains in-frame clones only, with some absent. The top ten clones hold around 0.33% of a sample with approximately 1.5 million clones, approximately 98.5% of them seen once. The specimen was naive CD4+ T cells sorted from blood. The subset here: CD45RA+ positively selected. The receptors stem from a young man in good health.

The chain is built from TRBV7-2 and TRBJ2-7; 9 bases map to TRBD2. CDR1 is SGHTA, CDR2 FQGNSA, per germline. The junction had 10 bases not matched to a gene; V was cut back by 4 bases and J by 0 bases. The length of the CDR3 is 17 residues. This CDR3 reads CASSSLRLAESSYEQYF. Here the CDR3 DNA reads TGTGCCAGCAGCTCTTTAAGACTAGCGGAGAGCTCCTACGAGCAGTACTTC. Combining the CDR3 with reference TRBV7-2 and TRBJ2-7 gives the whole variable domain GAGVSQSPSNKVTEKGKDVELRCDPISGHTALYWYRQSLGQGLEFLIYFQGNSAPDKSGLPSDRFSAERTGGSVSTLTIQRTQQEDSAVYLCASSSLRLAESSYEQYFGPGTRLTVT.

The chain carries TRBV21-1 and TRBJ2-7. TRBV21-1 is listed as a pseudogene. The CDR3 covers 15 residues. CDR3 region: CASSKGTGLTYEQYF. CDR3 in DNA: TGTGCCAGCAGCAAAGGCACCGGGCTGACCTACGAGCAGTACTTC.

The rearrangement uses TRBV2 and TRBJ2-3; D uncertain. The V gene lost 7 bases and the J gene lost 2 bases, with 7 bases spanning the gap. Germline values: CDR1 SNHLY, CDR2 FYNNEI. The CDR3 is 12 residues long. The chain's CDR3 is CASTRDTDTQYF. The CDR3 nucleotides are TGTGCCAGCACAAGAGACACAGATACGCAGTATTTT.

The chain joins TRBV5-1 to TRBJ2-1; 12 nucleotides line up with TRBD2. Germline values: CDR1 SGHRS, CDR2 YFSETQ. The CDR3 is 17 amino acids. The V gene end was trimmed by 0 bases and the J gene end by 9 bases; junction bases not matched to a gene: 10. The CDR3 region has the DNA TGCGCCAGCAGCTTGGCCGTGCTAGCGGGAGGGGGTGGTGAGCAGTTCTTC. This translates into CASSLAVLAGGGGEQFF.

V is TRBV6-1 and J is TRBJ1-4; 7 positions agree with TRBD1. The CDR3 runs to 14 residues. Germline loops: CDR1 MNHNS, CDR2 SASEGT. J was trimmed by 7 bases and V by 6 bases; bases with no gene match: 8. The CDR3 DNA sequence: TGTGCCAGCAGACCTGACAGGGCGGTTGAAAAACTGTTTTTT. This encodes CASRPDRAVEKLFF.

The V call is TRBV29-1, the J call TRBJ2-1; TRBD2 might be the D (5 bases). The CDR3 loop spans 13 amino acids. From germline, CDR1 is SQVTM and CDR2 ANQGSEA. V lost 4 bases to trimming and J lost 0 bases, with 7 bases between them. The CDR3 DNA reads as TGCAGCGTTGGGAGGAGCTCCTACAATGAGCAGTTCTTC. Protein: CSVGRSSYNEQFF.

The J gene is TRBJ2-1, the V gene TRBV10-3; 8 bases are a match to TRBD1. The CDR3 has 16 amino acids. J lost 6 bases, V lost 4 bases, and 11 bases had no gene match. CDR1 and CDR2 (germline): ENHRY, SYGVKD. The CDR3 loop is CAISGGGDRKVNEQFF. CDR3 DNA: TGTGCCATCAGTGGGGGCGGGGACAGGAAGGTCAATGAGCAGTTCTTC.

CDR3 coding DNA: TGTGCCAGCAGTTCATTACAGGCGGGCTTTCAAGAGACCCAGTACTTC. It encodes CASSSLQAGFQETQYF. V gene TRBV6-5 combines with J gene TRBJ2-5; D could derive from TRBD1 or TRBD2 (5 bases each). The germline V gene encodes CDR1 MNHEY and CDR2 SVGAGI. The CDR3 extends over 16 amino acids. The ends were cut back, 4 bases at V and 2 bases at J, with 17 bases in the middle.

The rearrangement joins TRBV4-1 to TRBJ2-4; D not resolved. Germline-derived CDR1 and CDR2 are MGHRA and YSYEKL. V was cut by 0 bases and J by 7 bases, with 7 bases left in between. The CDR3 sequence is 13 residues long. CDR3 DNA: TGCGCCAGCAGCCAAGATGGCCCTAACATTCAGTACTTC. Translating gives CASSQDGPNIQYF.

The chain carries TRBV7-6 and TRBJ2-2, with a tentative D call TRBD1 (5 bases). V was clipped by 4 bases and J by 4 bases, with 13 bases between them. CDR1 and CDR2 from the germline V gene are SGHVS and FNYEAQ. The CDR3 extends over 15 amino acids. The DNA for the CDR3 is TGTGCCAGCAGCTCCCAGGGTTTCGGCACCGGGGAGCTGTTTTTT. This sequence encodes CASSSQGFGTGELFF.

V gene TRBV19 combines with J gene TRBJ2-2; D unresolved. The CDR3 is 15 residues long. Trimming cost V 2 bases and J 13 bases, with 20 bases left between them. The V gene's germline CDR1 is LNHDA and CDR2 SQIVND (reference sequence). For the CDR3, the DNA is TGTGCCAGTAGTATATTAGGAGCACCAACTAAGGTGCTGTTTTTT. Its translation is CASSILGAPTKVLFF.

The chain joins TRBV2 to TRBJ2-7, with D unclear. There are 13 residues in the CDR3. Trimming shortened V by 8 bases and J by 2 bases, and 13 bases separated the two germline ends. Germline V gene data show CDR1 as SNHLY and CDR2 as FYNNEI. The DNA of the CDR3 is TGTGCCAGCTTTCTAGACCCAACCTACGAGCAGTACTTC. It specifies CASFLDPTYEQYF.

The chain carries TRBV6-5 and TRBJ1-3; D is unresolved. Per germline, CDR1 MNHEY and CDR2 SVGAGI. The ends were cut back, 6 bases at V and 1 base at J, with 13 bases in the middle. This CDR3 region has 15 residues. CDR3 DNA sequence: TGTGCCAGCAGCCCGACGCGGGGTTCTGGAAACACCATATATTTT. Translated, it gives CASSPTRGSGNTIYF.

V gene TRBV4-3 combines with J gene TRBJ1-2; 7 positions match TRBD1. Losses at the gene ends were 0 bases for V and 1 base for J; bases not matched to a gene: 11. Germline V lookup: CDR1 LGHNA, CDR2 YSLEER. CDR3 size: 18 residues. The CDR3 region is CASSQERSGTAINYGYTF. CDR3 coding DNA: TGCGCCAGCAGCCAAGAGAGGAGCGGGACAGCTATTAACTATGGCTACACCTTC.

This CDR3 reads CASVGDTNEKLFF. The CDR3 coding sequence is TGTGCCAGCGTAGGAGATACTAATGAAAAACTGTTTTTT. The chain uses TRBV28 and TRBJ1-4; D remains ambiguous. Germline CDR1 reads MDHEN; CDR2 reads SYDVKM. CDR3 size: 13 residues. V was pared by 8 bases and J by 2 bases, with 9 bases between.

The rearrangement uses TRBV14 and TRBJ1-2; 7 bases match TRBD1. Germline-derived CDR1 and CDR2 are SGHDN and FVKESK. V was clipped by 1 base and J by 5 bases; unmatched bases: 7. The CDR3 has 15 amino acids. The CDR3, as DNA: TGTGCCAGCAGCCAAGGGGGACAGCCTTTGTATGGCTACACCTTC. Translated: CASSQGGQPLYGYTF.

The chain recombines TRBV5-1 with TRBJ2-7; 9 bases match TRBD2. CDR1 and CDR2 (germline): SGHRS, YFSETQ. The trim removed 0 bases at V and 5 bases at J, leaving 3 bases unmatched. The CDR3 loop spans 14 amino acids. The CDR3 DNA is TGCGCCAGCAGCTTGGGAGCGGGAGGTAACGAGCAGTACTTC. Protein product: CASSLGAGGNEQYF.

This clone showed up just once. The V and J genes are TRBV29-1 and TRBJ1-2, with a tentative D call TRBD1 (6 bases). Germline lookup yields CDR1 SQVTM and CDR2 ANQGSEA. This CDR3 is 11 amino acids long. Trimming removed 4 bases at V and 8 bases at J, with 11 bases between. The CDR3 DNA follows: TGCAGCGTTGTGGGGGGCGGAGGCTACACCTTC. Encoded protein: CSVVGGGGYTF. Full variable domain (rest looked up from reference TRBV29-1 and TRBJ1-2): SAVISQKPSRDICQRGTSLTIQCQVDSQVTMMFWYRQQPGQSLTLIATANQGSEATYESGFVIDKFPISRPNLTFSTLTVSNMSPEDSSIYLCSVVGGGGYTFGSGTRLTVV.

The rearrangement links TRBV18 to TRBJ2-6; a possible D gene is TRBD1 (6 bases). Germline lookup yields CDR1 KGHSH and CDR2 LQKENI. This CDR3 contains 17 residues. Trimming removed 5 bases from V and 0 bases from J, with 14 bases in between. The CDR3 DNA is TGTGCCAGCTCAGTTGCCCAGGGGTCCTCTGGGGCCAACGTCCTGACTTTC. Protein product: CASSVAQGSSGANVLTF. The full variable domain, its missing parts supplied by reference TRBV18 and TRBJ2-6, is NAGVMQNPRHLVRRRGQEARLRCSPMKGHSHVYWYRQLPEEGLKFMVYLQKENIIDESGMPKERFSAEFPKEGPSILRIQQVVRGDSAAYFCASSVAQGSSGANVLTFGAGSRLTVL.

V gene TRBV28 combines with J gene TRBJ1-2; possibly TRBD1 for D (6 bases). V lost 4 bases to trimming and J lost 5 bases, with 17 bases between them. The CDR3 contains 15 residues. The germline CDR1 and CDR2 sequences are MDHEN and SYDVKM. CDR3 in amino acids: CASSSGQSKWYGYTF. The CDR3 region has the DNA TGTGCCAGCAGTTCCGGACAGTCGAAATGGTATGGCTACACCTTC.

The V gene is TRBV5-5, the J gene TRBJ2-7; 9 nucleotides align to TRBD2. Trimming removed 0 bases from V and 1 base from J; junction bases left unmatched: 2. The CDR3 length is 15 residues. Per germline, CDR1 SGHKS and CDR2 YYEKEE (reference sequence). The CDR3 bases are TGTGCCAGCAGCTTGGGTAGCGGGAGATCCTACGAGCAGTACTTC. Residues: CASSLGSGRSYEQYF.

The chain is built from TRBV28 and TRBJ2-7; 8 bases are shared with TRBD1. The CDR3 has 14 residues. The V gene's germline CDR1 is MDHEN and CDR2 SYDVKM. The trim removed 6 bases at V and 3 bases at J, leaving 7 bases unmatched. The CDR3 sequence is CASRLRQGRYEQYF. CDR3 sequence (DNA): TGTGCCAGCAGATTAAGACAGGGGCGCTACGAGCAGTACTTC.

With respect to this clone: At one end, the junction sequence differs from germline, possibly due to a read error. The chain links TRBV28 to TRBJ1-4; 7 bases are shared with TRBD1. This CDR3 region has 11 residues. The V gene's germline CDR1 is MDHEN and CDR2 SYDVKM. In DNA form, the CDR3 reads TGTGCCAGCAGTTCTGACAGGGTAAAGGTTTTT. It codes for CASSSDRVKVF.

The chain carries TRBV5-1 and TRBJ2-7, with a possible D match to TRBD1 (6 bases). The CDR3 contains 12 residues. Germline V gives CDR1 SGHRS, CDR2 YFSETQ. V lost 0 bases and J 5 bases, leaving 6 bases between the germline ends. DNA of the CDR3: TGCGCCAGCAGCTTGGGACAGGACGAGCAGTACTTC. As protein: CASSLGQDEQYF.

The J gene is TRBJ2-7, the V gene TRBV6-6; the match to TRBD1 covers 7 bases. The J segment lost 7 bases and the V segment lost 6 bases, leaving 3 bases of the junction unmatched. Germline V gene data show CDR1 as MNHNY and CDR2 as SVGAGI (reference sequence). The CDR3 loop spans 11 amino acids. CDR3 amino acids: CASSTDREQYF. CDR3 DNA sequence: TGTGCCAGCAGCACGGACAGGGAGCAGTACTTC.